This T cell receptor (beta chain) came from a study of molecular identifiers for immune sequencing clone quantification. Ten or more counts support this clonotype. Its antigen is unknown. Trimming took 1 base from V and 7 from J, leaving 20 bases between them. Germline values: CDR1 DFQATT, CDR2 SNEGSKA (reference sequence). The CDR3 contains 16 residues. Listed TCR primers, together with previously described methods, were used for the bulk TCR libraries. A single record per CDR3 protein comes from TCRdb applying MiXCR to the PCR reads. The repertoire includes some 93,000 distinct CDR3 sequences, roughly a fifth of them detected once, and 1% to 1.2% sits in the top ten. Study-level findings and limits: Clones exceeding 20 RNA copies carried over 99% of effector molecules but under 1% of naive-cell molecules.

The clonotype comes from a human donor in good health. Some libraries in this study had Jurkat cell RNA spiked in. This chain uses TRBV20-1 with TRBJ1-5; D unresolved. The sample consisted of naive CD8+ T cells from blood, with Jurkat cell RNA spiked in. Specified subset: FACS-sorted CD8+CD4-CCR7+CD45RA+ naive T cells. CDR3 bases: TGCAGTGCTAGAGTGGGGTCCCCGGGCCGAGGGCAGCCCCAGCATTTT. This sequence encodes CSARVGSPGRGQPQHF.